This T cell receptor (beta chain) was captured by sequencing in a study of CD8+CD57+ T cells in acquired aplastic anemia. Genomic DNA acted as the template from which TCR beta VDJ combination and CDR3 sequence profiling were carried out. TCRdb re-analysed the reads in MiXCR, keeping a single row per CDR3 protein. Here the sample spans 200,000 or so distinct CDR3 sequences, less than 60% being singletons. The sequenced patients had an expansion of CD8+CD57+ cells seen by flow cytometry. In all patients, the disease was severe acquired aplastic anemia. Patients were treatment-naive when blood was sampled. As regards this clonotype: Its cognate antigen is unknown.

The V gene's germline CDR1 is SNHLY and CDR2 FYNNEI. V lost 4 bases, J lost 3 bases, and 10 bases lay in between. The CDR3 contains 13 residues. Study-level findings and limits: Roughly 31 CD8+ CDR3 sequences occurred in both the patients and the controls.

The clonotype was recovered from a human donor with aplastic anemia. The rearrangement joins TRBV2 to TRBJ2-7; weak D call: TRBD1 (5 bases). Sequencing input: sorted CD4+, CD8+, or CD8+CD57+ T cells (not recorded which) from PBMCs. The CDR3 here is CASSGGSGYEQYF. As DNA, the CDR3 is TGTGCCAGCAGTGGGGGCTCGGGCTACGAGCAGTACTTC.